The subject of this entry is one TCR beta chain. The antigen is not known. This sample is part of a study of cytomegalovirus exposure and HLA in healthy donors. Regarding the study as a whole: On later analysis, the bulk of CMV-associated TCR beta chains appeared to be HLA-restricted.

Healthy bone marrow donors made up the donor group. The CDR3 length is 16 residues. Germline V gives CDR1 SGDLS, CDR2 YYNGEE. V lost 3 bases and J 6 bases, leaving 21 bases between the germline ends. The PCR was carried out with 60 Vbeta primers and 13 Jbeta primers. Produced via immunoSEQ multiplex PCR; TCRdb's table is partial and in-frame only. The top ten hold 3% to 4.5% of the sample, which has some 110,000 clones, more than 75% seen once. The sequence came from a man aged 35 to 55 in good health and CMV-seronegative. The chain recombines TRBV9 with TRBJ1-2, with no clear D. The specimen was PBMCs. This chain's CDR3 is CASSASPIREINGYTF. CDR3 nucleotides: TGTGCCAGCAGCGCGTCCCCCATTCGGGAGATCAATGGCTACACCTTC. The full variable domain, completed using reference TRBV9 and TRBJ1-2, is DSGVTQTPKHLITATGQRVTLRCSPRSGDLSVYWYQQSLDQGLQFLIQYYNGEERAKGNILERFSAQQFPDLHSELNLSSLELGDSALYFCASSASPIREINGYTFGSGTRLTVV.